This T cell receptor (beta chain) was found in a study of T cells in Graves' hyperthyroidism and ophthalmopathy. Regarding the study as a whole: Researchers report that a 13 V-J model separated ophthalmopathy from stable hyperthyroidism.

This CDR3 spans 15 amino acids. Germline CDR1 reads SNHLY; CDR2 reads FYNNEI. The V and J ends lost 4 bases and 5 bases respectively, with 18 bases between them. Researchers amplified the TCR beta CDR3 regions from RNA transcripts. The TCR CDR3 first-round RT-PCR relied on the HTBI primer set. TCRdb processed the multiplex PCR reads anew with MiXCR; each CDR3 protein has one entry. The data contain around 800,000 distinct CDR3 sequences, around 38% of them seen just once; the ten biggest clones take up over 8%. A remark on this clonotype: Its antigen is not identified.

The TCR sequence derives from a man between 18 and 35 years old with Graves' hyperthyroidism. The chain links TRBV2 to TRBJ2-7, with D possibly being TRBD1 (7 bases). Sequencing was performed on blood. The CDR3 DNA sequence: TGTGCCAGCAGTGGGCGGGACAGTCCCTCTCACGAGCAGTACTTC. Translated: CASSGRDSPSHEQYF. The whole variable domain, remainder taken from reference TRBV2 and TRBJ2-7, is EPEVTQTPSHQVTQMGQEVILRCVPISNHLYFYWYRQILGQKVEFLVSFYNNEISEKSEIFDDQFSVERPDGSNFTLKIRSTKLEDSAMYFCASSGRDSPSHEQYFGPGTRLTVT.